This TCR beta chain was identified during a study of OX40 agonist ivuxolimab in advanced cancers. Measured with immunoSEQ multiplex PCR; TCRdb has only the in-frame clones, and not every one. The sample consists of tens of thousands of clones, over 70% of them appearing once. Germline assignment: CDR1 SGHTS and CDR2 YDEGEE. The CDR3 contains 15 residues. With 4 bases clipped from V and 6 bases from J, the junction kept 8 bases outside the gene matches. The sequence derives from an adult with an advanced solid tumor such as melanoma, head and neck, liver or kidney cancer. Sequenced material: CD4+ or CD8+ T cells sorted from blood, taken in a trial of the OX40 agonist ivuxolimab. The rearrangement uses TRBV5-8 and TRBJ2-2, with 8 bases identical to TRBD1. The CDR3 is CASSPGRTGPGELFF. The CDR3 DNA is TGTGCCAGCAGCCCCGGTCGGACAGGGCCCGGGGAGCTGTTTTTT.